This entry concerns a single TCR beta chain. The assay was immunoSEQ multiplex PCR, and TCRdb's table has in-frame clones only and misses some. The sample has about 59,000 clones; about nine tenths are singletons. This entry belongs to a study of T cell changes during pregnancy in multiple sclerosis. Germline loops: CDR1 MGHRA, CDR2 YSYEKL. The junction had 3 bases not matched to a gene; V was cut back by 2 bases and J by 4 bases. The CDR3 totals 14 residues. V gene TRBV4-1 combines with J gene TRBJ1-2, with TRBD1 matching 8 bases. The sample consisted of peripheral blood, taken in the second trimester of pregnancy. The clonotype comes from a female donor with multiple sclerosis, enrolled in a pregnancy study. Here the CDR3 DNA reads TGCGCCAGCAGCCAATTGGGACAGGTCTATGGCTACACCTTC. It is translated as CASSQLGQVYGYTF.